This TCR beta chain was documented in a study of shared clonotypes between healthy human individuals. About the study: The plates for each donor numbered three CD4 naive, three CD4 memory, two CD8 naive and one CD8 memory. Overall study results and limits: Of the naive CD4 clonotypes, about 5.4% were shared across a few donors.

What CD8 memory combined were CD45RO+ cells and CCR7-negative CD45RA+ TemRA cells. Profiling relied on immunoSEQ multiplex PCR, and the TCRdb table lists in-frame clones only, not all of them. Of some 700,000 clones in the sample, 90% were seen once. Only a few counts were recorded for this clone. Its antigen remains unidentified. The CDR3 spans 14 residues. The V end was cut by 2 bases, the J end by 6 bases, with 11 bases between. Germline V gene lookup returns CDR1 LNHDA and CDR2 SQIVND (reference sequence). The V gene is TRBV19, the J gene TRBJ1-5; a possible D gene is TRBD1 (6 bases). This receptor was obtained from a man aged 18-30 years in good health. Some clones in this sample may be carry-over from other donors' samples. The specimen was memory CD8+ T cells from PBMCs. The subset denotes: CD45RO+ cells pooled with CCR7-negative TemRA cells. CDR3 in amino acids: CASSIFTGPQPQHF. CDR3 bases: TGTGCCAGTAGTATATTCACAGGGCCTCAGCCCCAGCATTTT.